These 31 T cell receptor beta chains originate from one sample sequenced in a study of CD8 T cell repertoires and HIV-1 epitope variants. Some clones are missing from TCRdb's copy, which holds only in-frame ones; the method was immunoSEQ multiplex PCR. This table holds about 7,100 clones, just over 65% found once. Which antigens these TCRs recognize remains unknown. Source material: cultured CD8+ T cells derived from PBMCs. The receptors originated from a male donor with HIV.

The V gene is TRBV7-3, the J gene TRBJ2-7; 11 bases are shared with TRBD2. V trimming: 3 bases; J trimming: 6 bases; junction bases outside the gene matches: 4. The CDR3 length is 14 residues. Germline CDR1 reads SGHTA; CDR2 reads FQGTGA. This chain's CDR3 is CASSFTGTSGEQYF. CDR3 coding DNA: TGTGCCAGCAGCTTTACCGGGACTAGCGGCGAGCAGTACTTC.

The chain employs TRBV7-2 and TRBJ2-3, with no clear D. The germline V gene has CDR1 SGHTA and CDR2 FQGNSA. The CDR3 consists of 17 residues. V gave up 5 bases and J gave up 1 base, with 19 bases separating them. CDR3 protein: CASSRLPPGGRTDTQYF. In DNA, the CDR3 is TGTGCCAGCAGCCGCCTCCCTCCTGGCGGACGCACAGATACGCAGTATTTT.

The chain combines TRBV7-9 with TRBJ2-3; D gene unclear. V was pared by 1 base and J by 5 bases, with 10 bases between. Germline V gene sequence: CDR1 SEHNR, CDR2 FQNEAQ (reference sequence). CDR3 size: 14 residues. The CDR3 reads CASSLGQPKDTQYF. The CDR3 nucleotides are TGTGCCAGCAGCTTAGGGCAGCCTAAAGATACGCAGTATTTT.

The sample holds a few counts of this clone. The chain employs TRBV7-3 and TRBJ1-1; D ambiguous. The CDR3 runs 13 residues. V was pared by 6 bases and J by 1 base, with 9 bases between. Looked up from germline, CDR1 is SGHTA and CDR2 is FQGTGA. Written as DNA, the CDR3 is TGTGCCAGCAGGGACTCAGGGAACACTGAAGCTTTCTTT. It is translated as CASRDSGNTEAFF.

This clone was detected only a few times. The chain has TRBV5-1 and TRBJ1-2; D call uncertain. Trimming removed 0 bases from V and 6 bases from J, with 9 bases in between. From germline, CDR1 is SGHRS and CDR2 YFSETQ. CDR3 length equals 13 residues. The CDR3 nucleotides read TGCGCCAGCAGCTTGGCCAGTGGAGATGGCTACACCTTC. Translation: CASSLASGDGYTF.

This clone was picked up a small number of times. This chain joins TRBV27 and TRBJ2-1, with TRBD2 matching over 8 bases. The germline CDR1 and CDR2 sequences are MNHEY and SMNVEV (reference sequence). Trimming removed 3 bases from V and 1 base from J; junction bases left unmatched: 5. The CDR3 totals 16 residues. CDR3 nucleotide sequence: TGTGCCAGCAGTTTTCGGCGGGAGGATTCCTACAATGAGCAGTTCTTC. Protein: CASSFRREDSYNEQFF.

The rearrangement links TRBV7-2 to TRBJ2-1, with no clear D. Trimming left V 3 bases short and J 14 bases short, with 11 bases between. Germline V gene lookup returns CDR1 SGHTA and CDR2 FQGNSA. This CDR3 is built from 11 residues. The CDR3 region is CASSFGPQKFF. The CDR3, as DNA: TGTGCCAGCAGCTTCGGCCCCCAGAAGTTCTTC.

The rearrangement links TRBV19 to TRBJ1-5; possibly TRBD1 for D (6 bases). The V and J ends lost 6 bases and 0 bases respectively, with 18 bases between them. Germline-derived CDR1 and CDR2 are LNHDA and SQIVND (reference sequence). CDR3 length equals 17 residues. In DNA, the CDR3 is TGTGCCAGTAGCCGATTATCGGGGGGGGCTAGCAATCAGCCCCAGCATTTT. Translated: CASSRLSGGASNQPQHF.

This clone was recorded once. V usage is TRBV29-1 and J usage is TRBJ1-1, with D possibly matching TRBD1 (6 bases). The length of the CDR3 is 13 residues. Germline V gene sequence: CDR1 SQVTM, CDR2 ANQGSEA. The V and J ends lost 6 bases and 7 bases respectively, with 18 bases between them. CDR3 DNA sequence: TGCAGCGTGTCAGTAGGGGGTTGGGTTGAAGCTTTCTTT. As protein: CSVSVGGWVEAFF. The full variable domain, with the rest looked up from reference TRBV29-1 and TRBJ1-1, is SAVISQKPSRDICQRGTSLTIQCQVDSQVTMMFWYRQQPGQSLTLIATANQGSEATYESGFVIDKFPISRPNLTFSTLTVSNMSPEDSSIYLCSVSVGGWVEAFFGQGTRLTVV.

The V call is TRBV6-5, the J call TRBJ2-5; the match to TRBD2 covers 14 bases. The junction had 4 bases not matched to a gene; V was cut back by 5 bases and J by 5 bases. CDR3 size: 15 residues. CDR1 and CDR2 (germline): MNHEY, SVGAGI. DNA of the CDR3: TGTGCCAGCAGTCGGACTAGCGGGGGGCGGGAGACCCAGTACTTC. The encoded protein is CASSRTSGGRETQYF.

In this sample, this clone turned up a few times. The V and J genes are TRBV5-6 and TRBJ1-3, with D possibly TRBD1 on 5 matching bases. Germline V gene data show CDR1 as SGHDT and CDR2 as YYEEEE. CDR3 length equals 13 residues. Trimming took off 1 base at V and 7 bases at J, with 9 bases between the two ends. For the CDR3, the DNA is TGTGCCAGCAGCTTGATAGGGGCGAACACCATATATTTT. Encoded protein: CASSLIGANTIYF.

The genes are TRBV7-8 and TRBJ2-3; D remains ambiguous. CDR3 size: 14 residues. The germline V and J ends were trimmed by 4 bases and 3 bases, with 11 bases remaining between them. Germline V gives CDR1 SGHVS, CDR2 FQNEAQ. The CDR3 loop reads CASSSGPGTDTQYF. CDR3 DNA: TGTGCCAGCAGCTCGGGTCCTGGAACAGATACGCAGTATTTT.

The genes are TRBV6-5 and TRBJ2-5; 7 bases align to TRBD2. With 0 bases clipped from V and 4 bases from J, the junction kept 2 bases outside the gene matches. CDR1 is MNHEY and CDR2 is SVGAGI in the germline V gene. This CDR3 spans 14 amino acids. This CDR3 is CASSYSGGSETQYF. The CDR3 coding sequence is TGTGCCAGCAGTTACTCGGGAGGGTCAGAGACCCAGTACTTC.

The genes are TRBV1 and TRBJ2-5. TRBV1 is flagged as a pseudogene. This CDR3 spans 15 amino acids. The CDR3 sequence is CTSSQPGPVEETQYF. The CDR3, as DNA: TGCACCAGCAGCCAACCCGGGCCGGTGGAAGAGACCCAGTACTTC.

The sample holds a few counts of this clone. The chain recombines TRBV19 with TRBJ1-5; TRBD1 agrees at 10 bases. V gave up 3 bases and J gave up 6 bases; unmatched junction bases: 5. CDR3 length: 15 residues. Germline loops: CDR1 LNHDA, CDR2 SQIVND (reference sequence). The CDR3 loop reads CASSIGTGVRQPQHF. DNA for the CDR3: TGTGCCAGTAGTATTGGGACAGGGGTACGTCAGCCCCAGCATTTT.

This chain uses TRBV10-3 with TRBJ2-3; TRBD2 might be the D (5 bases). CDR1 ENHRY and CDR2 SYGVKD come from the germline V gene. The CDR3 totals 14 residues. Trimming stripped 10 bases from V and 3 bases from J, with 17 bases between. The CDR3 sequence: CATTPGLATDTQYF. The DNA of the CDR3 is TGTGCCACGACCCCCGGACTGGCGACAGATACGCAGTATTTT.

This clone was seen just once. The chain carries TRBV10-1 and TRBJ2-7, with D perhaps assigned TRBD1 or TRBD2 (6 bases each). Trimming left V 3 bases short and J 5 bases short, with 14 bases between. The CDR3 has 14 amino acids. Germline loops: CDR1 WNHNN, CDR2 SYGVQD (reference sequence). The CDR3: CASSDNRASDEQYF. In DNA form, the CDR3 reads TGCGCCAGCAGTGACAACAGGGCTAGCGACGAGCAGTACTTC.

This clone was seen only once. This chain joins TRBV7-9 and TRBJ2-7, with D uncertain. Trimming stripped 5 bases from V and 4 bases from J, with 21 bases between. Germline V lookup: CDR1 SEHNR, CDR2 FQNEAQ (reference sequence). CDR3 length equals 16 residues. The CDR3 here is CASSPNDPQAVYEQYF. The CDR3 bases are TGTGCCAGCAGCCCTAATGACCCGCAGGCCGTGTACGAGCAGTACTTC.

The chain is built from TRBV21-1 and TRBJ2-5. TRBV21-1 is a pseudogene segment. This CDR3 comprises 14 residues. CDR3 sequence reads: CASCKGMEEETQYF. In DNA form, the CDR3 reads TGTGCCAGCTGCAAGGGGATGGAAGAAGAGACCCAGTACTTC.

The chain has TRBV5-6 and TRBJ1-1, with D possibly TRBD1 on 5 matching bases. Germline CDR1 reads SGHDT; CDR2 reads YYEEEE. CDR3 length equals 15 residues. Trimming pared 0 bases from V and 0 bases from J, leaving 9 bases between. For the CDR3, the DNA is TGTGCCAGCAGCTTGGTGGTCAGGGTGAACACTGAAGCTTTCTTT. Its protein is CASSLVVRVNTEAFF.

The chain links TRBV6-5 to TRBJ1-5, with D maybe TRBD1 (5 bases). The CDR3 extends over 15 amino acids. Germline CDR1 and CDR2: MNHEY and SVGAGI. V lost 6 bases and J lost 3, with 15 bases in between. CDR3 coding DNA: TGTGCCAGCAGGCGGACCGTGGGGGACAATCAGCCCCAGCATTTT. Translation gives CASRRTVGDNQPQHF.

This chain joins TRBV15 and TRBJ2-7; 9 nucleotides align to TRBD1. CDR1 and CDR2 (germline): LNHNV, YYDKDF (reference sequence). CDR3 length equals 16 residues. V dropped 0 bases and J dropped 7; count of bases not matched to a gene: 10. In nucleotides, the CDR3 is TGTGCCACCAGCAGAGATGGAGGGACAGGGACGGTAGAGCAGTACTTC. Translating gives CATSRDGGTGTVEQYF.

This chain links TRBV19 with TRBJ1-5, with TRBD1 matching 8 bases. V was clipped by 5 bases and J by 6 bases; unmatched bases: 6. CDR3 length: 14 amino acids. Germline-derived CDR1 and CDR2 are LNHDA and SQIVND (reference sequence). The CDR3 DNA is TGTGCCAGTAGTGCCGGACAGGGAGGTCAGCCCCAGCATTTT. It translates to CASSAGQGGQPQHF.

V and J are TRBV19 and TRBJ1-1; 8 nucleotides line up with TRBD1. Germline-derived CDR1 and CDR2 are LNHDA and SQIVND (reference sequence). The CDR3 has 17 amino acids. J was trimmed by 3 bases and V by 7 bases; bases with no gene match: 16. Here the CDR3 reads CASTTGADRARDTEAFF. In DNA form, the CDR3 reads TGTGCCAGTACCACCGGAGCGGACAGGGCTCGGGACACTGAAGCTTTCTTT.

This sequence joins TRBV18 and TRBJ1-2, with D hard to call. The V end lost 1 base, the J end lost 7 bases, and 22 bases lay between the germline ends. CDR1 and CDR2 from the germline V gene are KGHSH and LQKENI. CDR3 length: 17 residues. CDR3 sequence (DNA): TGTGCCAGCTCACCACGAGTGGGAACTGGGGAGTCCCGTGGCTACACCTTC. Translated: CASSPRVGTGESRGYTF.

V and J are TRBV5-8 and TRBJ2-1, with 9 bases fitting TRBD1. V lost 1 base, J lost 15 bases, and 5 bases stayed unmatched. The CDR3 consists of 12 residues. From germline, CDR1 is SGHTS and CDR2 YDEGEE. In nucleotides, the CDR3 is TGTGCCAGCAGCTTGTGGGACAGGGTTCCGTTCTTC. This translates into CASSLWDRVPFF.

This clone was picked up a small number of times. The rearrangement uses TRBV27 and TRBJ2-1, with 8 bases matching TRBD2. From germline, CDR1 is MNHEY and CDR2 SMNVEV (reference sequence). The CDR3 spans 14 residues. V lost 4 bases to trimming and J lost 13 bases; unmatched junction nucleotides: 12. The CDR3 loop is CASSSQSSGAPQFF. In nucleotides, the CDR3 is TGTGCCAGCAGTTCCCAGAGTAGCGGGGCCCCACAGTTCTTC.

CDR3 residues: CASSLGASGLNNEQFF. In DNA form, the CDR3 reads TGTGCCAGCAGCTTAGGTGCTAGCGGGTTAAACAATGAGCAGTTCTTC. The gene calls are TRBV7-9 and TRBJ2-1; 8 nucleotides line up with TRBD2. Trimming took 1 base from V and 5 from J; bases not matched to a gene: 7. This CDR3 contains 16 residues. Germline values: CDR1 SEHNR, CDR2 FQNEAQ (reference sequence).

This clone was detected a few times. The rearrangement joins TRBV28 to TRBJ2-6; the match to TRBD1 covers 11 bases. V was pared by 8 bases and J by 3 bases, with 6 bases of the junction left unmatched. Per germline, CDR1 MDHEN and CDR2 SYDVKM. The CDR3 is 16 amino acids. For the CDR3, the DNA is TGTGCCAGCCGCGGGACAGGGGGGTTTGGGGCCAACGTCCTGACTTTC. It codes for CASRGTGGFGANVLTF.

This clone was found once. The rearrangement joins TRBV14 to TRBJ2-2, with D hard to call. This CDR3 has 13 residues. CDR1 and CDR2 (germline): SGHDN, FVKESK. V lost 0 bases and J 3 bases, leaving 2 bases between the germline ends. The CDR3 loop is CASSQEDTGELFF. In nucleotides, the CDR3 is TGTGCCAGCAGCCAAGAAGACACCGGGGAGCTGTTTTTT. Full variable domain (remainder filled in from reference TRBV14 and TRBJ2-2): EAGVTQFPSHSVIEKGQTVTLRCDPISGHDNLYWYRRVMGKEIKFLLHFVKESKQDESGMPNNRFLAERTGGTYSTLKVQPAELEDSGVYFCASSQEDTGELFFGEGSRLTVL.

This chain joins TRBV27 and TRBJ2-5, with 7 nucleotides matching TRBD1. V shed 5 bases, J shed 0 bases, and the junction held 6 bases outside the gene matches. CDR3 size: 15 residues. Germline V gene lookup returns CDR1 MNHEY and CDR2 SMNVEV (reference sequence). CDR3: CASSPDREYQETQYF. CDR3 nucleotide sequence: TGTGCCAGCAGTCCCGACAGGGAGTACCAAGAGACCCAGTACTTC.